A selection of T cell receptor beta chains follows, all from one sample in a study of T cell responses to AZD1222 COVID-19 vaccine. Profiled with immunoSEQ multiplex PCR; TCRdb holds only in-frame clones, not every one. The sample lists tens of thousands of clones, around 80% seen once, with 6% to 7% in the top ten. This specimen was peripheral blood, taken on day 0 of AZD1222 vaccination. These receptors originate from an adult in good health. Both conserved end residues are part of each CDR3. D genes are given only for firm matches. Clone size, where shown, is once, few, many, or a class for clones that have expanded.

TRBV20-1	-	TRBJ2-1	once	CSASPQGRNEQFF	TGCAGTGCTAGTCCGCAGGGTCGGAATGAGCAGTTCTTC
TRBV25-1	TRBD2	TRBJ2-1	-	CASRDPLAGAGNEQFF	TGTGCCAGCAGGGACCCGCTAGCGGGAGCGGGCAATGAGCAGTTCTTC
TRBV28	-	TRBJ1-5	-	CASSSGLDQPQHF	TGTGCCAGCAGTTCGGGGCTAGATCAGCCCCAGCATTTT
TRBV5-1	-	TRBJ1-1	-	CASSLDSSMNTEAFF	TGCGCCAGCAGCTTGGATAGCAGCATGAACACTGAAGCTTTCTTT
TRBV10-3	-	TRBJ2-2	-	CAISAAGPTGELFF	TGTGCCATCAGTGCGGCAGGGCCCACCGGGGAGCTGTTTTTT
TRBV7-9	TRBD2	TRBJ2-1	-	CASSFTGTSGEQFF	TGTGCCAGCAGCTTTACCGGGACTAGCGGAGAGCAGTTCTTC
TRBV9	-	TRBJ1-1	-	CASSVVSGGTEAFF	TGTGCCAGCAGCGTAGTATCTGGAGGGACTGAAGCTTTCTTT
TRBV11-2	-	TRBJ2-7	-	CASSYGVTYEQYF	TGTGCCAGCAGCTACGGGGTAACCTACGAGCAGTACTTC
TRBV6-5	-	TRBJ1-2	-	CASSLGAMGGYTF	TGTGCCAGCAGTCTCGGGGCGATGGGTGGCTACACCTTC
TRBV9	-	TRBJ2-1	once	CASSVAFRTRGSYNEQFF	TGTGCCAGCAGCGTAGCTTTTAGGACCAGGGGCTCCTACAATGAGCAGTTCTTC
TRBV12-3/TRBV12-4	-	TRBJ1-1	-	CASSTERSAFF	TGTGCCAGCAGTACGGAGAGAAGCGCTTTCTTT
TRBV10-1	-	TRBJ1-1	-	CASSESGGMNTEAFF	TGCGCCAGCAGTGAGTCGGGAGGAATGAACACTGAAGCTTTCTTT
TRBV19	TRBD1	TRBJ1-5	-	CASGRTGGWYQPQHF	TGTGCCAGTGGAAGGACAGGGGGCTGGTATCAGCCCCAGCATTTT
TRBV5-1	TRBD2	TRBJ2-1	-	CASSLVGGDNEQFF	TGCGCCAGCAGCTTGGTTGGGGGGGACAATGAGCAGTTCTTC
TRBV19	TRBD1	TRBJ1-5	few	CASSSEDRGYSNQPQHF	TGTGCCAGTAGTTCGGAAGACAGGGGCTATAGCAATCAGCCCCAGCATTTT
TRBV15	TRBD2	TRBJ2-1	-	CATSSTSVYNEQFF	TGTGCCACCAGCAGCACTAGCGTCTACAATGAGCAGTTCTTC
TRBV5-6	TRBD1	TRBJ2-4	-	CASSLGTGKGDIQYF	TGTGCCAGCAGCTTGGGGACAGGGAAGGGGGACATTCAGTACTTC
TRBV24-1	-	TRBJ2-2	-	CATSDPSGSRTGELFF	TGTGCCACCAGTGATCCCAGCGGGTCACGCACCGGGGAGCTGTTTTTT
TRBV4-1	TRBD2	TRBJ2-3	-	CASSQDWPGGPSNTQYF	TGCGCCAGCAGCCAAGACTGGCCGGGGGGGCCTTCAAATACGCAGTATTTT
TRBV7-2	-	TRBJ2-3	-	CASSQGDTQYF	TGTGCCAGCAGCCAAGGTGATACGCAGTATTTT
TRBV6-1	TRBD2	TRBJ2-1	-	CASSGEHTLGLAGYYNEQFF	TGTGCCAGCAGTGGAGAACATACCCTCGGACTAGCGGGGTATTACAATGAGCAGTTCTTC
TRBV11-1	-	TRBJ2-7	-	CASSLGSYEQYF	TGTGCCAGCAGCTTGGGATCATACGAGCAGTACTTC
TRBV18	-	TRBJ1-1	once	CASSLSPGVGDEAFF	TGTGCCAGCTCACTGTCGCCAGGGGTCGGGGATGAAGCTTTCTTT
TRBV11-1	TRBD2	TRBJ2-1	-	CASSPGTRGYNEQFF	TGTGCCAGCAGCCCTGGGACTAGAGGTTACAATGAGCAGTTCTTC
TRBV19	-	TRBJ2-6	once	CASADTPSGANVLTF	TGTGCCAGCGCGGACACCCCCTCTGGGGCCAACGTCCTGACTTTC
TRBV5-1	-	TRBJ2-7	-	CASSLGVSYEQYF	TGCGCCAGCAGCTTGGGAGTCAGCTACGAGCAGTACTTC
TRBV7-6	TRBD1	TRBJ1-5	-	CASSPDRGGEQPQHF	TGTGCCAGCAGCCCGGACAGGGGCGGCGAGCAGCCCCAGCATTTT
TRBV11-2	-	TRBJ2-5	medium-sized	CASTFSTGTAATQYF	TGTGCCAGCACCTTTTCTACAGGGACGGCTGCGACCCAGTACTTC
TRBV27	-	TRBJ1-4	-	CASSFRGEKLFF	TGTGCCAGCAGTTTTAGAGGGGAAAAACTGTTTTTT
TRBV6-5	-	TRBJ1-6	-	CASSYNRALNSPLHF	TGTGCCAGCAGTTACAACCGGGCCCTTAATTCACCCCTCCACTTT
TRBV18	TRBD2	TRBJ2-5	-	CASSATSVQETQYF	TGTGCCAGCTCAGCAACTAGCGTACAAGAGACCCAGTACTTC
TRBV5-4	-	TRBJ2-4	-	CASSLLSGNIQYF	TGTGCCAGCAGCTTATTGAGCGGAAACATTCAGTACTTC
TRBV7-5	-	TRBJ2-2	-	CVRRGGTGELFF	TGTGTCAGAAGGGGGGGAACCGGGGAGCTGTTTTTT